These 13 T cell receptor beta chains came from one sample sequenced in a study of post-analysis software for immune sequencing data. Study-level findings and limits: Patients carried roughly five TRBV segments more frequently than controls did, and TRBV5-6, TRBV5-1 and TRBV20-1 were among them.

Every TCR beta cDNA library bore unique molecular identifiers. TCRdb redid the calling of the PCR reads with MiXCR, one entry per CDR3 protein. The sample carries about 200,000 distinct CDR3 sequences, around 30% recorded once. What these receptors recognize is not known. Material: blood. The receptors originated from a girl aged 2 to 17 with multiple sclerosis.

This clonotype appeared once. Given a much more abundant clone one base away, this may be a read error. The V and J genes are TRBV12-3 or TRBV12-4 and TRBJ2-5; TRBD1 is a possible D gene (6 bases). Gene TRBJ2-7 matches the end of the DNA better, so the J call may be wrong. The CDR3 has 14 residues. In nucleotides, the CDR3 is TGTGCCGGCAGTCCCCTAGGGGGAGACTACGAGCAGTACTTC. Protein: CAGSPLGGDYEQYF.

There are a few counts of this clonotype. The chain uses TRBV5-1 and TRBJ1-1; 10 bases agree with TRBD1. CDR1 SGHRS and CDR2 YFSETQ come from the germline V gene. The V gene end was trimmed by 3 bases and the J gene end by 6 bases; junction bases not matched to a gene: 5. The CDR3 covers 14 residues. CDR3 nucleotides: TGCGCCAGCAGCTCGACAGGGGGCATGGCTGAAGCTTTCTTT. As protein: CASSSTGGMAEAFF.

Points on this clonotype: Germline is not matched at one junction end, which may reflect a read error. The chain is built from TRBV15 and TRBJ2-3; 9 nucleotides agree with TRBD2. Germline CDR1 reads LNHNV; CDR2 reads YYDKDF (reference sequence). This CDR3 is built from 15 residues. The CDR3 bases are TGTGCCACCGGCGCTCGACTAGCGGACACAGATGCGCAGTATTTT. Encoded protein: CATGARLADTDAQYF.

This clonotype came up many times. The rearrangement links TRBV4-1 to TRBJ2-5, with 12 bases matching TRBD1. Germline V gives CDR1 MGHRA, CDR2 YSYEKL. The CDR3 is 20 amino acids. The junction had 17 bases not matched to a gene; V was cut back by 1 base and J by 5 bases. The CDR3, as DNA: TGCGCCAGCAGCCAAGGGGGGACAGGGGGCGCGACGGGCTTTTGGGAGACCCAGTACTTC. It encodes CASSQGGTGGATGFWETQYF.

This clonotype was seen a few times. The chain links TRBV5-6 to TRBJ2-7, with 9 nucleotides matching TRBD2. Germline V gene lookup returns CDR1 SGHDT and CDR2 YYEEEE. The CDR3 has 19 amino acids. V was pared by 4 bases and J by 3 bases, with 20 bases of the junction left unmatched. In DNA form, the CDR3 reads TGTGCCAGCAGCCCTCTACCGTTCCGGACTAGCGACCTCCGCTACGAGCAGTACTTC. Translating it yields CASSPLPFRTSDLRYEQYF.

This clonotype turned up a few times. V and J are TRBV3-1 and TRBJ1-5, with no clear D. With 2 bases removed from V and 4 bases from J, the gap between germline ends came to 6 bases. The CDR3 runs to 13 residues. Germline CDR1 is LGHDT and CDR2 is YNNKEL (reference sequence). CDR3 amino acids: CASSQLRNQPQHF. The DNA for the CDR3 is TGTGCCAGCAGCCAATTGCGGAATCAGCCCCAGCATTTT.

The genes are TRBV5-1 and TRBJ2-2; D possibly corresponds to TRBD1 (5 bases). Germline V CDR1 and CDR2: SGHRS, YFSETQ. The CDR3 spans 11 residues. Trimming removed 2 bases from V and 11 bases from J, with 7 bases in between. As DNA, the CDR3 is TGCGCCAGCAGCTTCAGGGAAGAGCTGTTTTTT. It specifies CASSFREELFF.

This clonotype showed up just a few times. The V gene is TRBV2, the J gene TRBJ1-5; D is possibly TRBD1 (6 bases). The CDR3 is 15 amino acids. Germline V gene sequence: CDR1 SNHLY, CDR2 FYNNEI. V was clipped by 6 bases and J by 7 bases, with 19 bases between them. CDR3 residues: CASRQRVTQGQPQHF. The DNA of the CDR3 is TGTGCCAGCAGGCAACGGGTTACACAGGGACAGCCCCAGCATTTT.

This clonotype was seen more than once but under ten times. V and J are TRBV5-1 and TRBJ1-4; 7 nucleotides match TRBD1. V lost 7 bases, J lost 7 bases, and 10 bases stayed unmatched. Germline V gene sequence: CDR1 SGHRS, CDR2 YFSETQ. There are 14 residues in the CDR3. CDR3 sequence: CASGLTGMVEKLFF. The CDR3 nucleotides read TGCGCCAGCGGGCTGACAGGGATGGTTGAAAAACTGTTTTTT. The variable domain in full, completed from reference TRBV5-1 and TRBJ1-4, reads KAGVTQTPRYLIKTRGQQVTLSCSPISGHRSVSWYQQTPGQGLQFLFEYFSETQRNKGNFPGRFSGRQFSNSRSEMNVSTLELGDSALYLCASGLTGMVEKLFFGSGTQLSVL.

This clonotype was seen ten or more times. V and J are TRBV12-3 or TRBV12-4 and TRBJ2-1, with unresolved D. The CDR3 is made up of 12 amino acids. Trimming cost V 5 bases and J 5 bases, with 7 bases left between them. The CDR3 loop is CASSLNDNEQFF. The DNA for the CDR3 is TGTGCCAGCAGTCTGAATGACAATGAGCAGTTCTTC.

Details on this clonotype: A much larger clone lies one base from this, so it may be a read error. This chain uses TRBV5-1 with TRBJ2-1, with D perhaps matching TRBD2 (6 bases). The germline V gene encodes CDR1 SGHRS and CDR2 YFSETQ. CDR3 length: 15 amino acids. The CDR3, as DNA: TGCGCCAGCAGCTTGTTAGCGGAGTCCTACGATGAGCAGTTCTTC. It translates to CASSLLAESYDEQFF.

As for this clonotype: A read error may explain this, as a much larger clone is one base away. This chain connects TRBV4-2 to TRBJ2-7; D is possibly TRBD2 (6 bases). The germline gives CDR1 LGHNA, CDR2 YNFKEQ. The CDR3 is made up of 14 amino acids. The CDR3 DNA is TGTGCCAGCAGCCAGGGGACTCTCTCCTACGGGCAGTACTTC. Residues: CASSQGTLSYGQYF.

The J gene is TRBJ1-5, the V gene TRBV5-1, with a tentative D call TRBD1 (6 bases). Trimming left V 4 bases short and J 6 bases short, with 17 bases between. The CDR3 is 15 residues long. Germline V CDR1 and CDR2: SGHRS, YFSETQ. Here the CDR3 reads CASSPGAGVGQPQHF. Written as DNA, the CDR3 is TGCGCCAGCAGCCCCGGTGCAGGGGTAGGTCAGCCCCAGCATTTT.